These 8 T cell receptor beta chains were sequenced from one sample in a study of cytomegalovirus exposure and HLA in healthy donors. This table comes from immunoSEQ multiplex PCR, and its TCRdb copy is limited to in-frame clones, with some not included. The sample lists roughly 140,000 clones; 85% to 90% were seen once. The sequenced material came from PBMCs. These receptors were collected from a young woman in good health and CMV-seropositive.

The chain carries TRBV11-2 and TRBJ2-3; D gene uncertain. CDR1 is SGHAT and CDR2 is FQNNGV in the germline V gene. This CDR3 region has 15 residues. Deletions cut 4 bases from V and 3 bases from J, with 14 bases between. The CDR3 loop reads CASSSYRVSTDTQYF. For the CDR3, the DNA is TGTGCCAGCAGCTCGTACAGAGTTAGTACAGATACGCAGTATTTT.

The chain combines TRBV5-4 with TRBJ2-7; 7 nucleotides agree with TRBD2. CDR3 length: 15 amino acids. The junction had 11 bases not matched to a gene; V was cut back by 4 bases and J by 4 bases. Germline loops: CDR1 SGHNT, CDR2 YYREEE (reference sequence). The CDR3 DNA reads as TGTGCCAGCAGCCGTGATGGACTAGGAGGTTACGAGCAGTACTTC. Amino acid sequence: CASSRDGLGGYEQYF.

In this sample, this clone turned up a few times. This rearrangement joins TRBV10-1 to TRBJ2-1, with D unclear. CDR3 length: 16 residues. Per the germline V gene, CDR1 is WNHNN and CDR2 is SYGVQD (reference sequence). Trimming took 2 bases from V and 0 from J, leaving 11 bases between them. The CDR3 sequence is CASSEKRSSSYNEQFF. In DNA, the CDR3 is TGCGCCAGCAGTGAGAAGAGGTCTAGCTCCTACAATGAGCAGTTCTTC.

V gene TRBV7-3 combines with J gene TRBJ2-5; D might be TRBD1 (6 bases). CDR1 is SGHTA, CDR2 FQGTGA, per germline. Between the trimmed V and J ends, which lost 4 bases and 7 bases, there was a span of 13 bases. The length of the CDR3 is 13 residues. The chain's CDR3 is CASSSATGATQYF. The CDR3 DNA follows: TGTGCCAGCAGCTCCGCGACAGGCGCGACCCAGTACTTC.

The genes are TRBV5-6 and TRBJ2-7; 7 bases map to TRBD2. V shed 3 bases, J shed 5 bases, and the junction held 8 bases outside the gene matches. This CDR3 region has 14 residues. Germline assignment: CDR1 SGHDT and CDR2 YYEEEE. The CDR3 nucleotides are TGTGCCAGCAGCTCCCGAGCGGGAAGCGACGAGCAGTACTTC. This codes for CASSSRAGSDEQYF.

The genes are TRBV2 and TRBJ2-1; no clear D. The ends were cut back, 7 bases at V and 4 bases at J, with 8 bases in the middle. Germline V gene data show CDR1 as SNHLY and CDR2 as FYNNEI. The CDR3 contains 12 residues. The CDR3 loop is CASKESYNEQFF. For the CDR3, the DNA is TGTGCCAGCAAAGAGAGTTACAATGAGCAGTTCTTC.

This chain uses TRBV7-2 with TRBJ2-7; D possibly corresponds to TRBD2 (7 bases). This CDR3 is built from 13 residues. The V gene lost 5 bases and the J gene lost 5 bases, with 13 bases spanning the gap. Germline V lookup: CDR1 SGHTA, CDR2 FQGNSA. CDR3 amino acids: CASSKGGVHEQYF. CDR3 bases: TGTGCCAGCAGCAAAGGGGGGGTTCACGAGCAGTACTTC.

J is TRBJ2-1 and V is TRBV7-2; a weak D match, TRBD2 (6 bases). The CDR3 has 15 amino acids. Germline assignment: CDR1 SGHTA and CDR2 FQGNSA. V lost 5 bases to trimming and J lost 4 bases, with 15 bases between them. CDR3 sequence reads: CASSGPPGVYNEQFF. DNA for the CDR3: TGTGCCAGCAGCGGCCCCCCGGGAGTTTACAATGAGCAGTTCTTC.